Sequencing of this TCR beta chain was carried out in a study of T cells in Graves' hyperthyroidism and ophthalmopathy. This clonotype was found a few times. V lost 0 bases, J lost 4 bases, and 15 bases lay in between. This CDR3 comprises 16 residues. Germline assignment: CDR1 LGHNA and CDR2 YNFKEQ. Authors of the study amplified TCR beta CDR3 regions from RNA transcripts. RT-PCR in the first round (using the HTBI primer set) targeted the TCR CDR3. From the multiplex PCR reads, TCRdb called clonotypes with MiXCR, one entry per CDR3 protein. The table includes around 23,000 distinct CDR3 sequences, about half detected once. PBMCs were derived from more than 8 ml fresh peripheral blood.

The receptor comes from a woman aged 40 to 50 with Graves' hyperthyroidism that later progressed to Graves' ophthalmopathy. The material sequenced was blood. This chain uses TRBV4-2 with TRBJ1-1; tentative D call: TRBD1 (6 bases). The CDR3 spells CASSQDPAGEATEAFF. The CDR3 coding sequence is TGTGCCAGCAGCCAAGATCCCGCAGGGGAGGCCACTGAAGCTTTCTTT.